This TCR beta chain was identified in a study of immune evolution from preneoplasia to lung adenocarcinoma. Data came from immunoSEQ multiplex PCR; TCRdb stores just in-frame clones and leaves some out. The sample shows about 10,000 clones, about 80% of them seen only once. V was pared by 6 bases and J by 0 bases, with 11 bases between. Germline assignment: CDR1 KGHSH and CDR2 LQKENI. This CDR3 has 14 residues. The V call is TRBV18, the J call TRBJ1-1, with D possibly being TRBD1 (6 bases). Material for sequencing was FFPE minimally invasive lung adenocarcinoma tissue. The source is a person in their 70s with lung adenocarcinoma. The CDR3: CASSSTGLNTEAFF. The CDR3 coding sequence is TGTGCCAGCTCCTCGACAGGATTGAACACTGAAGCTTTCTTT.